The 26 T cell receptor beta chains below come from one sample, sequenced in a study of shared clonotypes between healthy human individuals. Using immunoSEQ multiplex PCR, the repertoire was profiled, and TCRdb retains in-frame clones only, with some absent. In the table there are roughly 1,500,000 clones, roughly 98.5% of which are singletons. Input material: naive CD4+ T cells sorted from blood. This sample's subset: CD45RA+ positively selected. The source of these receptors is a man between 25 and 39 years old in good health.

The V call is TRBV4-2, the J call TRBJ2-1; the D gene is possibly TRBD2 (6 bases). V was cut by 0 bases and J by 9 bases, with 18 bases left in between. CDR1 is LGHNA, CDR2 YNFKEQ, per germline. The length of the CDR3 is 16 residues. CDR3 in DNA: TGTGCCAGCAGCCAAGAGAATAGAGGGAGGATGAGTGAGCAGTTCTTC. This encodes CASSQENRGRMSEQFF.

This clone was observed a few times. Other DNA sequences of this sample code for an identical CDR3. The chain has TRBV5-6 and TRBJ2-7; D remains ambiguous. Trimming left V 0 bases short and J 3 bases short, with 4 bases between. Germline CDR1 and CDR2: SGHDT and YYEEEE. CDR3 length equals 12 residues. For the CDR3, the DNA is TGTGCCAGCAGCTTGGGACTCTACGAGCAGTACTTC. Amino acid sequence: CASSLGLYEQYF.

The chain has TRBV11-1 and TRBJ2-3; TRBD1 or TRBD2 may be the D gene (5 bases each). Germline values: CDR1 SGHAT, CDR2 FQDESV (reference sequence). Between the trimmed V and J ends, which lost 4 bases and 1 base, there was a span of 12 bases. The CDR3 length is 15 residues. CDR3 sequence reads: CASSYGTPRTDTQYF. The CDR3 coding sequence is TGTGCCAGCAGCTATGGGACCCCACGCACAGATACGCAGTATTTT.

This CDR3 is CASSLRNGDANTGELFF. DNA of the CDR3: TGTGCCAGCTCACTACGAAACGGGGACGCGAACACCGGGGAGCTGTTTTTT. The chain recombines TRBV18 with TRBJ2-2, with D perhaps being TRBD1 or TRBD2 (5 bases each). The V and J ends lost 4 bases and 0 bases respectively, with 15 bases between them. Germline CDR1 and CDR2: KGHSH and LQKENI. CDR3 length equals 17 residues.

A note on this clone: Other DNA sequences in the sample encode the same CDR3. The CDR3 DNA sequence: TGCGCCAGCAGCTTTCTAGCGGGAGAGAACAATGAGCAGTTCTTC. The encoded protein is CASSFLAGENNEQFF. This chain uses TRBV5-1 with TRBJ2-1; 10 bases align to TRBD2. The CDR3 has 15 amino acids. Trimming removed 2 bases from V and 5 bases from J; junction bases left unmatched: 4. CDR1 is SGHRS and CDR2 is YFSETQ in the germline V gene.

The chain is built from TRBV5-1 and TRBJ2-5; TRBD2 matches 7 bases. Germline CDR1 reads SGHRS; CDR2 reads YFSETQ. This CDR3 has 15 residues. With 6 bases clipped from V and 7 bases from J, the junction kept 15 bases outside the gene matches. Written as DNA, the CDR3 is TGCGCCAGCAAGGGAATAGCGGGTGGCAGTGGGACCCAGTACTTC. This sequence encodes CASKGIAGGSGTQYF.

J is TRBJ2-7 and V is TRBV14; perhaps TRBD1 as D (6 bases). This CDR3 has 15 residues. Trimming pared 1 base from V and 5 bases from J, leaving 15 bases between. The V gene's germline CDR1 is SGHDN and CDR2 FVKESK. DNA for the CDR3: TGTGCCAGCAGCCAAGCCAGGGGCGCGTATGACGAGCAGTACTTC. Its protein is CASSQARGAYDEQYF. The whole variable domain, remainder taken from reference TRBV14 and TRBJ2-7, is EAGVTQFPSHSVIEKGQTVTLRCDPISGHDNLYWYRRVMGKEIKFLLHFVKESKQDESGMPNNRFLAERTGGTYSTLKVQPAELEDSGVYFCASSQARGAYDEQYFGPGTRLTVT.

The chain recombines TRBV7-2 with TRBJ2-6; D is tentatively TRBD1 or TRBD2 (5 bases each). There are 17 residues in the CDR3. V lost 4 bases to trimming and J lost 4 bases, with 17 bases between them. Germline CDR1 and CDR2: SGHTA and FQGNSA. The CDR3 bases are TGTGCCAGCAGCTCGGTAGTCGGGGCGGGCGGGGCCAACGTCCTGACTTTC. It encodes CASSSVVGAGGANVLTF.

This clone was detected only once. Other DNA sequences in this sample translate to the same CDR3. J is TRBJ2-7 and V is TRBV28, with D unclear. Germline assignment: CDR1 MDHEN and CDR2 SYDVKM. Trimming stripped 4 bases from V and 3 bases from J, with 7 bases between. This CDR3 has 12 amino acids. The CDR3 DNA sequence: TGTGCCAGCAGTTCCGTGGTCTACGAGCAGTACTTC. Protein: CASSSVVYEQYF. Full variable domain (missing parts from reference TRBV28 and TRBJ2-7): DVKVTQSSRYLVKRTGEKVFLECVQDMDHENMFWYRQDPGLGLRLIYFSYDVKMKEKGDIPEGYSVSREKKERFSLILESASTNQTSMYLCASSSVVYEQYFGPGTRLTVT.

This chain links TRBV4-1 with TRBJ2-3; D gene ambiguous. V was trimmed by 0 bases and J by 6 bases, leaving 10 bases between them. The germline CDR1 and CDR2 sequences are MGHRA and YSYEKL. The CDR3 has 14 amino acids. CDR3 coding DNA: TGCGCCAGCAGCCAAGATCGGGTGGTGGATACGCAGTATTTT. Its translation is CASSQDRVVDTQYF.

The chain couples TRBV28 to TRBJ2-7; no reliable D call. Germline CDR1 and CDR2: MDHEN and SYDVKM. V lost 9 bases and J lost 4, with 16 bases in between. This CDR3 has 13 residues. CDR3 sequence (DNA): TGTGCCAGTGGAGCAAGCACGCCGTACGAGCAGTACTTC. Translated: CASGASTPYEQYF.

A single count supports this clone. CDR3 nucleotides: TGTGCCAGCAGCCCCCCAGGGGCGATCACAGATACGCAGTATTTT. It specifies CASSPPGAITDTQYF. V gene TRBV6-5 combines with J gene TRBJ2-3, with D perhaps matching TRBD1 (6 bases). In germline, CDR1 is MNHEY, CDR2 SVGAGI. V lost 6 bases, J lost 2 bases, and 15 bases lay in between. This CDR3 is 15 amino acids long.

The V gene is TRBV27, the J gene TRBJ2-7; D is possibly TRBD2 (6 bases). V gave up 4 bases and J gave up 2 bases, with 18 bases separating them. Germline V gives CDR1 MNHEY, CDR2 SMNVEV (reference sequence). The CDR3 has 16 residues. The CDR3 spells CASSSSWGVVAYEQYF. The CDR3, as DNA: TGTGCCAGCAGTTCAAGCTGGGGGGTCGTGGCCTACGAGCAGTACTTC.

The rearrangement uses TRBV9 and TRBJ2-1, with 7 bases lining up with TRBD1. V was clipped by 0 bases and J by 1 base; unmatched bases: 10. Germline values: CDR1 SGDLS, CDR2 YYNGEE. The CDR3 is 18 residues long. The CDR3 loop is CASSVETRGLWSYNEQFF. CDR3 nucleotide sequence: TGTGCCAGCAGCGTAGAGACGAGGGGGCTATGGTCCTACAATGAGCAGTTCTTC.

The rearrangement uses TRBV4-1 and TRBJ2-7, with 7 positions matching TRBD1. The CDR3 is 16 residues long. V dropped 6 bases and J dropped 1; count of bases not matched to a gene: 12. Germline CDR1 reads MGHRA; CDR2 reads YSYEKL. The CDR3, as DNA: TGCGCCAGCAGTCATAACCCGGGACAGACGTCCTACGAGCAGTACTTC. This encodes CASSHNPGQTSYEQYF.

The rearrangement joins TRBV19 to TRBJ2-1, with 8 bases lining up with TRBD1. The V and J ends lost 5 bases and 2 bases, in that order; junction bases with no gene match: 11. The CDR3 totals 17 residues. CDR1 and CDR2 (germline): LNHDA, SQIVND (reference sequence). CDR3 in amino acids: CASSSLYRGNTYNEQFF. For the CDR3, the DNA is TGTGCCAGTAGTTCACTTTACAGGGGGAATACCTACAATGAGCAGTTCTTC.

DNA for the CDR3: TGTGCCAGCAGCTCCAAGAAGTCTGCCACTAATGAAAAACTGTTTTTT. Translated: CASSSKKSATNEKLFF. The chain combines TRBV7-2 with TRBJ1-4, with unresolved D. Germline CDR1 is SGHTA and CDR2 is FQGNSA. Between the trimmed V and J ends, which lost 4 bases and 2 bases, there was a span of 14 bases. CDR3 length equals 16 residues.

The chain carries TRBV11-2 and TRBJ2-3, with 9 bases lining up with TRBD2. This CDR3 has 15 amino acids. CDR1 and CDR2 from the germline V gene are SGHAT and FQNNGV. Trimming at V came to 8 bases and at J to 2 bases, leaving 8 bases not matched to a gene. The CDR3 here is CASFPSGTPTDTQYF. The CDR3 coding sequence is TGTGCCAGCTTTCCTAGCGGGACGCCCACAGATACGCAGTATTTT.

The gene calls are TRBV27 and TRBJ1-2, with TRBD1 identical over 10 bases. This CDR3 is built from 15 residues. Trimming took 5 bases from V and 4 from J; bases not matched to a gene: 7. CDR1 and CDR2 (germline): MNHEY, SMNVEV (reference sequence). CDR3 nucleotides: TGTGCCAGCAGTCGAACCGGGACAGGGGTCTATGGCTACACCTTC. This sequence encodes CASSRTGTGVYGYTF.

The chain has TRBV7-3 and TRBJ2-1, with 7 bases fitting TRBD1. The CDR3 spans 15 residues. The V and J ends lost 1 base and 5 bases, in that order; junction bases with no gene match: 5. Germline loops: CDR1 SGHTA, CDR2 FQGTGA. The CDR3 nucleotides are TGTGCCAGCAGCTTAAAGACAGGGCCGGACAATGAGCAGTTCTTC. Translation gives CASSLKTGPDNEQFF.

This sequence joins TRBV30 and TRBJ1-2; D uncertain. The CDR3 consists of 11 residues. V was clipped by 5 bases and J by 2 bases, with 6 bases between them. From germline, CDR1 is GTSNPN and CDR2 SVGIG (reference sequence). DNA of the CDR3: TGTGCCTGGGCAGAGAACTATGGCTACACCTTC. Encoded protein: CAWAENYGYTF.

This rearrangement joins TRBV6-6 to TRBJ2-1; the match to TRBD2 covers 9 bases. After removal of 2 bases from V and 9 bases from J, the junction contained 8 bases not matched to a gene. Germline loops: CDR1 MNHNY, CDR2 SVGAGI (reference sequence). CDR3 size: 15 residues. CDR3 loop: CASSYGAGGPSEQFF. The CDR3 region has the DNA TGTGCCAGCAGTTACGGGGCGGGAGGGCCGAGTGAGCAGTTCTTC.

The rearrangement links TRBV5-1 to TRBJ2-1; 7 bases match TRBD2. This CDR3 contains 14 residues. The V gene end was trimmed by 0 bases and the J gene end by 15 bases; junction bases not matched to a gene: 12. From germline, CDR1 is SGHRS and CDR2 YFSETQ. CDR3 in DNA: TGCGCCAGCAGCTTGGGTCTTGGGGGGAGGGCCCCGTTCTTC. It is translated as CASSLGLGGRAPFF.

The gene calls are TRBV5-1 and TRBJ2-5; 12 positions match TRBD1. Trimming at V came to 4 bases and at J to 4 bases, leaving 11 bases not matched to a gene. This CDR3 contains 17 residues. Germline V gene sequence: CDR1 SGHRS, CDR2 YFSETQ. The CDR3 region is CASSLLPGTGGGETQYF. DNA of the CDR3: TGCGCCAGCAGCCTTCTTCCGGGGACAGGGGGCGGAGAGACCCAGTACTTC.

The genes are TRBV2 and TRBJ2-7; TRBD2 is a possible D gene (6 bases). The CDR3 consists of 14 residues. Germline assignment: CDR1 SNHLY and CDR2 FYNNEI. V lost 6 bases to trimming and J lost 0 bases, with 12 bases between them. The CDR3: CASSPGLSSYEQYF. The CDR3 DNA reads as TGTGCCAGCAGCCCGGGACTCAGCTCCTACGAGCAGTACTTC. The entire variable domain, with the rest obtained from reference TRBV2 and TRBJ2-7, is as follows: EPEVTQTPSHQVTQMGQEVILRCVPISNHLYFYWYRQILGQKVEFLVSFYNNEISEKSEIFDDQFSVERPDGSNFTLKIRSTKLEDSAMYFCASSPGLSSYEQYFGPGTRLTVT.

This chain joins TRBV5-5 and TRBJ2-2; D is ambiguous. With 2 bases removed from V and 3 bases from J, the gap between germline ends came to 11 bases. This CDR3 spans 15 amino acids. Per germline, CDR1 SGHKS and CDR2 YYEKEE (reference sequence). CDR3 DNA: TGTGCCAGCAGCTTTTTGGTATTTGACACCGGGGAGCTGTTTTTT. This codes for CASSFLVFDTGELFF.